The following is a T cell receptor beta chain sequence with its context. Its matching antigen is unknown. The PCR used 60 Vbeta and 13 Jbeta primers. The data were produced by immunoSEQ multiplex PCR, yet TCRdb's version contains in-frame clones alone and is incomplete. The sample carries 150,000 or so clones, 77% recorded once. This specimen comes from a study of cytomegalovirus exposure and HLA in healthy donors. Study background: Previous work identified around 120 million unique TCR beta sequences from about 179 million T cells.

Regarding the study as a whole: In an earlier analysis, most TCR beta V segments were productive about 87% or about 30% of the time. Cytomegalovirus association was listed for approximately 150 TCR beta chains. HLA alleles showed associations with 16,951 TCR beta sequences in a later analysis, at a 0.05 false discovery rate.

V was pared by 1 base and J by 9 bases, with 14 bases between. The CDR3 spans 14 residues. Looked up from germline, CDR1 is SGHTA and CDR2 is FQGNSA. The material sequenced was PBMCs. This receptor was taken from a male donor in good health and CMV-seronegative. The chain employs TRBV7-2 and TRBJ2-3; perhaps TRBD2 as D (6 bases). The chain's CDR3 is CASSLVGDFRTQYF. The CDR3 DNA is TGTGCCAGCAGCTTAGTCGGGGACTTTCGGACGCAGTATTTT.